The rows below give T cell receptor beta chains drawn from one sample of a study of OX40 agonist ivuxolimab in advanced cancers. The assay was immunoSEQ multiplex PCR, and TCRdb's table has in-frame clones only and misses some. Among around 80,000 clones listed, over 85% were seen once. Specimen: CD4+ or CD8+ T cells sorted from blood, collected in a trial of the OX40 agonist ivuxolimab. The source of these receptors is an adult with an advanced solid tumor such as melanoma, head and neck, liver or kidney cancer. The conserved cysteine and the conserved F or W are not part of the CDR3 here. Fields, in order: V gene, J gene, CDR3 protein.

V: TRBV9
J: TRBJ2-5
CDR3: ASSAGTFEAETQY

V: TRBV18
J: TRBJ1-3
CDR3: ASSPPGFSGNTIY

V: TRBV15
J: TRBJ1-1
CDR3: ATSRDKEISNTEAF

V: TRBV5-4
J: TRBJ1-5
CDR3: ASSSGLNSNQPQH

V: TRBV9
J: TRBJ1-6
CDR3: ASSVRAANSPLH

V: TRBV28
J: TRBJ1-6
CDR3: ASSYDIRLH

V: TRBV13
J: TRBJ2-7
CDR3: ASSRQDRGGYEQY

V: TRBV11-3
J: TRBJ2-2
CDR3: ASSSGRKNTGELF

V: TRBV25-1
J: TRBJ1-6
CDR3: ASSGGANSPLH

V: TRBV2
J: TRBJ2-1
CDR3: ASSEVGILNNEQF

V: TRBV6-1
J: TRBJ2-2
CDR3: ASSLITGELF

V: TRBV6-6
J: NA
CDR3: ASSQIQGYEQY

V: TRBV6-6
J: TRBJ1-5
CDR3: ASSIREDSNQPQH

V: TRBV5-4
J: TRBJ2-3
CDR3: ASSLISARSQY

V: TRBV5-1
J: TRBJ2-7
CDR3: ASSLVASGRGSYEQY

V: TRBV5-6
J: TRBJ2-1
CDR3: ASSLFGQGSYNEQF

V: TRBV1
J: TRBJ2-1
CDR3: TSSHLRERPYNEQF

V: TRBV20-1
J: TRBJ1-2
CDR3: TNSREEGYT

V: TRBV7-2
J: TRBJ1-2
CDR3: ASARRANYGYT

V: TRBV7-2
J: TRBJ1-5
CDR3: ASSLPNQPQH

V: TRBV14
J: TRBJ2-1
CDR3: ASSQDMGLNEQF

V: TRBV11-2
J: TRBJ1-2
CDR3: ASSWDYT

V: TRBV7-9
J: TRBJ2-7
CDR3: ASSLAAGGSYEQY

V: TRBV19
J: TRBJ1-1
CDR3: ATTPGGRTEAF

V: TRBV6-1
J: TRBJ1-2
CDR3: ASGNNYGYT

V: TRBV5-1
J: TRBJ2-3
CDR3: ASSLASRGSTDTQY

V: TRBV6-6
J: TRBJ2-5
CDR3: ASTFGGGLETQY